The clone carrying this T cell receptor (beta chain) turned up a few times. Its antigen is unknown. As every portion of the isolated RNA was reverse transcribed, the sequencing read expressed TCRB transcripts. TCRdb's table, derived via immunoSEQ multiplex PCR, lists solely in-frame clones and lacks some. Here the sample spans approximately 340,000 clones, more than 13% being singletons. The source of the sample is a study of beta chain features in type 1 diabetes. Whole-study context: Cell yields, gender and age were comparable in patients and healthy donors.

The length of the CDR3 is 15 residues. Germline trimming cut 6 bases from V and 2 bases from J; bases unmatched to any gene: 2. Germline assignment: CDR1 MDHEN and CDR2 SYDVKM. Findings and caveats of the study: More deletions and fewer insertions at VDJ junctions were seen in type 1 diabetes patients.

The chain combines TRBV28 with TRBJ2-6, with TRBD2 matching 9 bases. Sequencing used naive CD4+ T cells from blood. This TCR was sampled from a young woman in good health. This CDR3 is CASSRGRAGANVLTF. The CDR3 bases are TGTGCCAGCAGCCGCGGGAGGGCTGGGGCCAACGTCCTGACTTTC.